This T cell receptor (beta chain) is from a study of shared clonotypes between healthy human individuals (dated by TCRdb to 2018 to 2021). In the study overall: The cohort included a few men and two women between 18 and 49 years of age. Per donor, leukapheresis produced somewhere between about 0.94 and 8.9 billion PBMCs. For each donor, three plates each were used for CD4 naive and CD4 memory, two plates were used for CD8 naive, and one plate was used for CD8 memory. To estimate repertoire size and how much clonotypes are shared between individuals, the study performed deep sequencing of blood TCR repertoires from 4 to 6 healthy adults. To increase sequencing depth and limit assay-specific biases, different laboratories used diverse techniques to prepare libraries and sequence TCR repertoires. Here is what the overall study found, with its caveats: Pairwise subsampling indicated that sequencing depth was expected to affect the degree of clonotype sharing among donors. When a handful of donors were compared, the shared fraction of clonotypes was 5% to 6.5% for naive CD4, 3.5% for naive CD8, more than 2% for memory CD4, and about 0.36% for memory CD8. Sampling was limited to blood, and TCR repertoires in tissue likely differ from TCR repertoires in blood. Compared with non-shared clonotypes, clonotypes shared by all four sorted-subset donors had higher generation probabilities. Rarefaction of sorted-subset datasets indicated incomplete sequencing despite the large sequencing depth. Larger estimated clonotype richness was generally found for naive subsets than for memory subsets. The genetic and exposure-history diversity represented was limited by the small number of donors.

V is pruned by 5 bases and J by 7 bases, leaving 7 bases of the junction without a gene match. CDR1 and CDR2 (SGDLS, YYNGEE) derive from the germline V gene. From the cysteine through the phenylalanine, the CDR3 covers 14 amino acids. The sequence is cut down to CDR3 DNA, 42 bases in frame from base 1. TCR CDR3 regions were amplified from genomic DNA by multiplex PCR using the deep immunoSEQ assay. For each cell subset, the extracted genomic DNA was distributed evenly across all wells of several immunoSEQ 96-well plates, and each plate served as one replicate. For sorted subsets, 200 to 250 ng of genomic DNA, equivalent to around 29,000 T cell genomes, went into each replicate PCR. Purified libraries were quantified with a Qubit 3.0 fluorometer, sized on a Bioanalyzer 2100, and re-quantified with the KAPA Library Quantification kit. Every immunoSEQ 96-well plate was sequenced on a dedicated single-read 150-cycle Illumina NextSeq 550 flow cell. The original pipeline was this. Because the immunoSEQ output held only junctional sequences and lacked quality scores, the filtering could not match the filtering applied to full-length reads. Sequences were annotated with PyIR, a Python wrapper for IgBLAST v1.9, using IMGT germline references to assign V/J genes and CDR3. Any read was removed if the V/J assignment was weak (E-value above 1e-6), the CDR3 was missing, or the read contained stop codons, out-of-frame junctions, or ambiguous translated residues. V3J clonotypes were defined by identical inferred V gene, J gene, and CDR3 amino acid sequence. Percentage overlap between repertoires was calculated by dividing the number of shared unique clonotypes by the size of the smaller repertoire. RTK rarefaction, the Chao1 estimator, and Recon v2.1 estimates of unobserved clonotypes were used to assess repertoire richness. Generation probabilities for all TCRbeta clonotypes obtained by the gDNA method from a handful of donors were computed using OLGA. Drawn from immuneACCESS, this table holds only the in-frame rearrangements with V and J called that TCRdb kept. Clones are partly lost; checked studies trace under half to an unresolved V gene and leave the rest unexplained. That table furnishes V, J and clone size, whereas the DNA furnished D and trimming. For this sample there are about 690,000 clones; roughly 91% appear just once. Jointly, the top ten make up 30% to 35% of the sample.

On this clone itself: Its binding antigen is unknown. Per-nucleotide qualities are absent, and no much larger clonotype sits a single base away. Other nucleotide sequences in the sample specify the same CDR3.

Healthy HIV-negative adults with no recently reported acute infections or vaccinations were included as donors. Only Caucasian adults living in Nashville, Tennessee, USA were represented among the donors. The CD8 memory samples were a combination of magnetically selected CD45RO+ cells and CCR7-negative CD45RA+ effector memory (TemRA) cells. Blood was collected by leukapheresis, and PBMCs were isolated by Ficoll-Histopaque density gradient centrifugation and then cryopreserved in liquid nitrogen vapor phase. Analytical flow cytometry was used to check the purity and quantity of every magnetically sorted T cell population. Genomic DNA was isolated from each sorted fraction and quantified by UV absorbance on a Nanodrop 2000c.

The sample comprised memory CD8+ T cells from PBMCs. The cell subset or site label on this specimen signifies: CD45RO+ cells pooled with CCR7-negative TemRA cells. The chain links TRBV9 with TRBJ1-4, with 8 middle bases fitting TRBD1. The clonotype was recovered from a man aged 18 to 30 in good health. Some clones in this sample may be carry-over from other donors' samples. The sequenced DNA: TGTGCCAGCAGTGAGACAGGGGCCCGTGAAAAACTGTTTTTT. The encoded protein is CASSETGAREKLFF.